A single sample gave rise to the 12 T cell receptor beta chains below, sequenced in a study of Ad26.COV2.S vaccination and SARS-CoV-2 variants. Noted treatment: roughly 18 received Ad26.COV2.S at low or high dose, single or two shots; about five received placebo; per-sample allocation not given. Following the first vaccine or placebo injection, samples were taken on day 63. Clones were read by immunoSEQ multiplex PCR, and TCRdb kept only the in-frame ones, dropping some. The sample lists over 450,000 clones, around 89% occurring once. Sequenced here: peripheral blood, sampled in a trial of Ad26.COV2.S vaccine versus placebo. All receptors come from a person between 18 and 65 years old who received the Ad26.COV2.S COVID-19 vaccine or a placebo.

This clone was counted a few times. This chain uses TRBV18 with TRBJ2-1; D is possibly TRBD1 (5 bases). V was trimmed by 6 bases and J by 2 bases, leaving 14 bases between them. Germline V CDR1 and CDR2: KGHSH, LQKENI. This CDR3 spans 15 amino acids. CDR3 loop: CASSPRSGPYNEQFF. The CDR3 DNA reads TGTGCCAGCTCCCCCCGCTCAGGGCCCTACAATGAGCAGTTCTTC.

The chain is built from TRBV9 and TRBJ1-2; D is ambiguous. V shed 1 base and J shed 3 bases, with 13 bases lying between them. CDR3 size: 15 residues. From germline, CDR1 is SGDLS and CDR2 YYNGEE. In DNA form, the CDR3 reads TGTGCCAGCAGCGTATTATCGGGAAGCGACTATGGCTACACCTTC. As protein: CASSVLSGSDYGYTF.

The CDR3 nucleotides are TGTGCCAGCAGTTTATTTCGGGGCTCACCCCTCCACTTT. It codes for CASSLFRGSPLHF. The chain uses TRBV27 and TRBJ1-6; D is possibly TRBD1 (5 bases). V shed 1 base and J shed 10 bases, with 8 bases lying between them. CDR1 is MNHEY, CDR2 SMNVEV, per germline (reference sequence). The CDR3 contains 13 residues.

This clone occurred once. The genes are TRBV7-9 and TRBJ1-2; D is uncertain. The length of the CDR3 is 16 residues. CDR1 is SEHNR and CDR2 is FQNEAQ in the germline V gene (reference sequence). With 1 base removed from V and 5 bases from J, the gap between germline ends came to 17 bases. CDR3 sequence: CASSLVGSGIRYGYTF. CDR3 DNA: TGTGCCAGCAGCTTAGTGGGTTCGGGGATCCGGTATGGCTACACCTTC.

The V gene is TRBV2, the J gene TRBJ2-7; 8 nucleotides line up with TRBD2. This CDR3 spans 16 amino acids. Germline loops: CDR1 SNHLY, CDR2 FYNNEI. The V and J ends lost 6 bases and 6 bases, in that order; junction bases with no gene match: 16. For the CDR3, the DNA is TGTGCCAGCAGGGGATATCTGGGACTAGTCGATTCCGAGCAGTACTTC. Translated: CASRGYLGLVDSEQYF.

The CDR3 DNA reads as TGTGCCAGCAGTAAGTCGTTGGCTAATGAAAAACTGTTTTTT. It translates to CASSKSLANEKLFF. The gene calls are TRBV7-2 and TRBJ1-4; D gene uncertain. V lost 6 bases and J lost 3, with 11 bases in between. CDR1 is SGHTA, CDR2 FQGNSA, per germline. The CDR3 totals 14 residues.

The V and J genes are TRBV7-9 and TRBJ1-1, with 8 bases matching TRBD1. The germline V gene encodes CDR1 SEHNR and CDR2 FQNEAQ (reference sequence). V lost 5 bases to trimming and J lost 5 bases; unmatched junction nucleotides: 10. CDR3 length: 15 residues. This CDR3 is CASSPWSGGATEAFF. CDR3 sequence (DNA): TGTGCCAGCAGCCCATGGTCAGGGGGCGCGACTGAAGCTTTCTTT.

The chain has TRBV9 and TRBJ2-5; TRBD2 matches 12 bases. The junction had 2 bases not matched to a gene; V was cut back by 0 bases and J by 2 bases. Germline V lookup: CDR1 SGDLS, CDR2 YYNGEE. The CDR3 consists of 16 residues. The CDR3 here is CASSVGTSGVQETQYF. CDR3 nucleotides: TGTGCCAGCAGCGTAGGGACTAGCGGGGTGCAAGAGACCCAGTACTTC.

This chain joins TRBV19 and TRBJ1-2, with 8 bases lining up with TRBD1. Trimming at V came to 7 bases and at J to 8 bases, leaving 18 bases not matched to a gene. The CDR3 is 16 residues long. Per the germline V gene, CDR1 is LNHDA and CDR2 is SQIVND (reference sequence). CDR3 DNA sequence: TGTGCCAGTACTTCAATGAGTGGGAGACAGGGGAGCGGCTACACCTTC. Encoded protein: CASTSMSGRQGSGYTF.

The chain combines TRBV6-5 with TRBJ2-3; either TRBD1 or TRBD2 may fit D (5 bases each). Germline V gene data show CDR1 as MNHEY and CDR2 as SVGAGI. The length of the CDR3 is 15 residues. Between the trimmed V and J ends, which lost 2 bases and 1 base, there was a span of 10 bases. CDR3 sequence (DNA): TGTGCCAGCAGTTACATAGTGGGGGGCACAGATACGCAGTATTTT. Translation: CASSYIVGGTDTQYF.

This clone was recorded once. This sequence joins TRBV7-9 and TRBJ2-3, with TRBD2 identical over 9 bases. This CDR3 is built from 17 residues. Germline CDR1 SEHNR, CDR2 FQNEAQ (reference sequence). J was trimmed by 2 bases and V by 5 bases; bases with no gene match: 11. The CDR3, as DNA: TGTGCCAGCAGCACCCGATCGACTAGCGGATTCACAGATACGCAGTATTTT. As protein: CASSTRSTSGFTDTQYF.

This clone was found once. The chain combines TRBV6-5 with TRBJ1-1; no firm D call. Trimming took 6 bases from V and 1 from J, leaving 6 bases between them. The CDR3 consists of 12 residues. The germline V gene has CDR1 MNHEY and CDR2 SVGAGI. The CDR3 DNA reads TGTGCCAGCAGAGCAGGGAACACTGAAGCTTTCTTT. This translates into CASRAGNTEAFF.